The 4 T cell receptor beta chains given below trace back to one sample, sequenced in a study of T cells expressing NK-cell markers. No DNA is given; TCRdb re-called the 5' RACE reads and lists each CDR3 protein once. In all, the sample yields a few hundred thousand distinct CDR3 sequences. Source material: blood T cells: a sorted CD56 or NKG2C T cell subset, CD4+ or CD8+ T cells, or bulk PBMC T cells (not recorded which). The receptors were gathered from a man aged 18 to 29 in good health.

V is TRBV9 and J is TRBJ2-2; no DNA is available, so the TRBD2 call from TCRdb remains unchecked. The CDR3 covers 16 residues. Germline CDR1 SGDLS, CDR2 YYNGEE. CDR3 protein: CASSVVTSGSFGELFF. Full variable domain (outside the CDR3, taken from reference TRBV9 and TRBJ2-2): DSGVTQTPKHLITATGQRVTLRCSPRSGDLSVYWYQQSLDQGLQFLIQYYNGEERAKGNILERFSAQQFPDLHSELNLSSLELGDSALYFCASSVVTSGSFGELFFGEGSRLTVL.

The chain carries TRBV7-2 and TRBJ2-1. The germline gives CDR1 SGHTA, CDR2 FQGNSA. The length of the CDR3 is 12 residues. This CDR3 is CASGRVRNEQFF.

This chain links TRBV6-2 or TRBV6-3 with TRBJ1-1. There are 14 residues in the CDR3. Germline assignment: CDR1 MNHEY and CDR2 SVGEGT. The CDR3 is CASSYRTGSTEAFF.

This CDR3 is CSARGRDRVSPLHF. The rearrangement joins TRBV20-1 to TRBJ1-6; the D gene TCRdb calls, TRBD1, cannot be checked with no DNA. The CDR3 has 14 residues. Germline CDR1 and CDR2: DFQATT and SNEGSKA (reference sequence).